This T cell receptor beta chain was found in a study of neurological immune-mediated disorders (dated by TCRdb to about 2019). About the investigation overall: The study compared peripheral blood TCR-beta repertoires of HTLV-I-associated myelopathy (HAM/TSP) patients, multiple sclerosis patients and healthy controls using UMI-based sequencing. Longitudinal HAM/TSP donors and healthy donors each had 3 time-points at intervals of about 3-45 months. The approximately 100 TCR-beta libraries included longitudinal samples, technical triplicates and paired sorted CD4+ and CD8+ T-cell subsets alongside PBMC samples. Of the approximately 66 subjects in the cohort, about 15 were HAM/TSP patients, around 34 were multiple sclerosis patients, and around 20 were healthy controls. Overall study outcomes, separate from this receptor: Expanded clones from different subjects shared no identical CDR3 amino acid sequences, which suggests that TCR-beta repertoires were private in all groups. TCR clonal expansion was highest in HAM/TSP patients and lowest in MS patients, with MS patients falling below even healthy controls.

cDNA was synthesized by template-switch 5'RACE using a primer carrying a 10-nucleotide random unique molecular identifier by which each TCR transcript was tagged. Over 180 million TCR-beta sequences, covering 15-18 subjects, were produced in each sequencing run. The RNeasy kit was used to extract total RNA. Using the KAPA Real-time Library Amplification kit, TCR-beta VDJ regions were amplified with primers for the TCR constant region and the 5'RACE anchor. A first PCR added sample indexes and Illumina adaptors, after which a second PCR increased the library yield. The roughly 650 bp TCR product was size-selected on a 2% E-gel SizeSelection system after Ampure bead purification. Before pooling, libraries had their quality checked on a Bioanalyzer, their concentration measured with Qubit, and their quantity determined with the Kapa Library Quantification kit. Libraries were sequenced paired-end 2 x 150 bp on an Illumina HiSeq 2500. To increase sequence diversity, roughly 24-30% phiX was spiked into each library pool. The authors' pipeline ran thus. Quality-filtered reads were processed with the UMI-based MiGEC pipeline, which removed over 75% of raw TCR sequences during error correction. VDJ genes were aligned to IMGT germline references, and each clonotype was defined by a unique CDR3 amino acid sequence together with V-J genes. Clonal expansion, Shannon diversity and CDR3 relatedness were evaluated with VDJtools (CalcPairwiseDistances, ClusterSamples), while phylogenetic trees were built in CLCbio workbench. A clone was classed as expanded if it had 8 or more unique UMIs, a cutoff based on coefficient-of-variation modelling across technical triplicates. TCRdb ran its own pipeline on the public reads, namely fastp trimming at Q25 and MiXCR clone calling, and kept in-frame beta chains. Records with the same CDR3 protein are collapsed into one entry carrying the most frequent genes and DNA. TCRdb, not the original authors, processed these V and J calls. The sample contains under 90,000 distinct CDR3 sequences, roughly a tenth of them found a single time. The ten top clones hold 9.5% to 10% of the sample.

This specimen's time point label, interpreted: longitudinal time-point 1 (baseline). Healthy controls were blood bank volunteers in Maryland, USA. Libraries from unsorted PBMCs were made from 2 million PBMCs kept in RNAlater at -80 degrees C until RNA extraction. Peripheral blood was subjected to Ficoll-Hypaque density gradient centrifugation to isolate PBMCs, which were then cryopreserved in liquid nitrogen. The germline V gene specifies SGHTA as CDR1 and FQGNSA as CDR2. The CDR3 holds 16 amino acids from the cysteine to the phenylalanine. The read is trimmed to its CDR3 DNA, 48 bases read in frame from base 1. Here V drops 3 bases and J drops 10 bases, and the junction holds 10 bases not matched to any gene. This clonotype was detected ten times or more. Which antigen it targets is not known. Per-base quality was not reported, and no clone a single base away is much larger than it.

The rearranged segments are TRBV7-2 and TRBJ2-1, with 12 bases in between that match TRBD2. The source of this sequence is a man younger than 40 in good health. Sample: PBMCs. The nucleotide sequence reads as follows: TGTGCCAGCAGCTTCCAGGGACTAGCGGGCAGGCAGGAGCAGTTCTTC. Translated, this gives CASSFQGLAGRQEQFF.